The rows below give T cell receptor beta chains drawn from one sample of a study of T cells in localized non-small cell lung cancer. TCRdb's table, derived via immunoSEQ multiplex PCR, lists solely in-frame clones and lacks some. This sample carries over 25,000 clones, around 80% of them seen once, and the ten largest clones take roughly a sixth. The sample in question was peripheral blood, obtained before any cancer treatment. The receptors shown here come from a male donor at least 60 years old with stage III squamous cell lung carcinoma. CDR3s include the opening cysteine and the closing phenylalanine or tryptophan. D genes are given only for firm matches. Rows give clone size only sometimes, using once, few, many, or a class for an expanded clone.

V: TRBV18; J: TRBJ1-3; size: .; D: .; CDR3: CASSPPTGGGRPGDTIYF; DNA: TGTGCCAGCTCACCGCCCACCGGGGGCGGCAGGCCTGGAGACACCATATATTTT
V: TRBV5-6; J: TRBJ2-5; size: .; D: TRBD2; CDR3: CASSSSGSHETQYF; DNA: TGTGCCAGCAGCTCGAGCGGGAGTCACGAGACCCAGTACTTC
V: TRBV7-9; J: TRBJ2-7; size: .; D: TRBD2; CDR3: CASSPTGLANYEQYF; DNA: TGTGCCAGCAGCCCGACGGGACTAGCGAACTACGAGCAGTACTTC
V: TRBV14; J: TRBJ2-1; size: .; D: .; CDR3: CASSLTRYQFF; DNA: TGTGCCAGCAGCCTAACACGGTATCAGTTCTTC
V: TRBV27; J: TRBJ1-2; size: .; D: .; CDR3: CASSRKRSYGYTF; DNA: TGTGCCAGCAGTCGGAAAAGGAGCTATGGCTACACCTTC
V: TRBV7-6; J: TRBJ1-1; size: few; D: .; CDR3: CASSLAMRNTEAFF; DNA: TGTGCCAGCAGCTTAGCGATGAGGAACACTGAAGCTTTCTTT
V: TRBV9; J: TRBJ2-5; size: .; D: .; CDR3: CASAPASQETQYF; DNA: TGTGCCAGCGCTCCAGCCAGTCAAGAGACCCAGTACTTC
V: TRBV6-9; J: TRBJ1-2; size: .; D: TRBD1; CDR3: CASGLGTGNGYTF; DNA: TGTGCCAGCGGGCTGGGGACAGGCAATGGCTACACCTTC
V: TRBV6-6; J: TRBJ2-7; size: .; D: .; CDR3: CASSLRGGLNEQYF; DNA: TGTGCCAGCAGCCTCCGAGGGGGGCTGAACGAGCAGTACTTC
V: TRBV7-6; J: TRBJ2-7; size: .; D: TRBD2; CDR3: CASSLGAGGTYEQYF; DNA: TGTGCCAGCAGCTTAGGAGCGGGGGGTACCTACGAGCAGTACTTC
V: TRBV9; J: TRBJ2-1; size: .; D: .; CDR3: CASSPTYNEQFF; DNA: TGTGCCAGCAGCCCCACCTACAATGAGCAGTTCTTC
V: TRBV5-1; J: TRBJ2-7; size: .; D: TRBD1; CDR3: CASSSGGEQYF; DNA: TGCGCCAGCAGCTCAGGGGGCGAGCAGTACTTC
V: TRBV5-8; J: TRBJ2-7; size: few; D: TRBD1; CDR3: CASSSGQGLGVYEQYF; DNA: TGTGCCAGCAGCTCGGGACAGGGGTTGGGGGTCTACGAGCAGTACTTC
V: TRBV28; J: TRBJ1-4; size: .; D: .; CDR3: CASSSLQGYEKLFF; DNA: TGTGCCAGCAGTTCCCTTCAGGGTTATGAAAAACTGTTTTTT
V: TRBV5-8; J: TRBJ2-1; size: .; D: .; CDR3: CASSRGQNSYNEQFF; DNA: TGCGCCAGCAGCCGGGGGCAGAACTCCTACAATGAGCAGTTCTTC
V: TRBV5-4; J: TRBJ1-1; size: .; D: .; CDR3: CASSLASQRNTEAFF; DNA: TGTGCCAGCAGCTTGGCCTCACAGAGGAACACTGAAGCTTTCTTT
V: TRBV7-2; J: TRBJ1-1; size: .; D: .; CDR3: CASSLELSEAFF; DNA: TGTGCCAGCAGTCTAGAATTGTCTGAAGCTTTCTTT
V: TRBV5-1; J: TRBJ2-7; size: .; D: TRBD1; CDR3: CASTSTGTGTYEQYF; DNA: TGCGCCAGCACCTCCACCGGGACAGGGACCTACGAGCAGTACTTC
V: TRBV11-3; J: TRBJ2-7; size: medium-sized; D: TRBD1; CDR3: CASSSRGQGEQYF; DNA: TGTGCCAGCAGCTCCAGGGGGCAGGGCGAGCAGTACTTC
V: TRBV19; J: TRBJ1-2; size: once; D: TRBD1; CDR3: CATSLGQGFDYGYTF; DNA: TGTGCCACCTCCCTGGGACAGGGGTTTGACTATGGCTACACCTTC
V: TRBV28; J: TRBJ1-2; size: .; D: TRBD1; CDR3: CASRSSQGAPNYGYTF; DNA: TGTGCCAGCAGATCTAGTCAGGGGGCGCCTAACTATGGCTACACCTTC
V: TRBV28; J: TRBJ2-1; size: .; D: .; CDR3: CASSFLIQGNNEQFF; DNA: TGTGCCAGCAGTTTTCTTATCCAGGGGAACAATGAGCAGTTCTTC
V: TRBV7-9; J: TRBJ2-1; size: .; D: TRBD2; CDR3: CASSSPPGTSGYNEQFF; DNA: TGTGCCAGCAGCTCCCCCCCCGGGACTAGCGGTTACAATGAGCAGTTCTTC
V: TRBV28; J: TRBJ2-1; size: .; D: TRBD2; CDR3: CASSLTSVDEQFF; DNA: TGTGCCAGCAGTTTAACTAGCGTCGATGAGCAGTTCTTC
V: TRBV5-1; J: TRBJ2-5; size: .; D: TRBD2; CDR3: CASSLSLSTSGGQETQYF; DNA: TGCGCCAGCAGCTTGTCCCTATCAACTAGCGGGGGACAAGAGACCCAGTACTTC
V: TRBV5-1; J: TRBJ2-1; size: .; D: .; CDR3: CASSPGVSSYNEQFF; DNA: TGCGCCAGCAGCCCAGGTGTAAGCTCCTACAATGAGCAGTTCTTC
V: TRBV19; J: TRBJ2-2; size: .; D: TRBD1; CDR3: CASGTGQNTGELFF; DNA: TGTGCCAGCGGGACAGGGCAGAACACCGGGGAGCTGTTTTTT
V: TRBV5-1; J: TRBJ2-1; size: .; D: TRBD2; CDR3: CASSLVSGGPFEQFF; DNA: TGCGCCAGCAGCTTGGTTAGCGGGGGGCCGTTCGAGCAGTTCTTC
V: TRBV21-1; J: TRBJ1-5; size: .; D: .; CDR3: CASSSYQPQHF; DNA: TGTGCCAGCAGCAGCTATCAGCCCCAGCATTTT
V: TRBV29-1; J: TRBJ1-3; size: .; D: .; CDR3: CSVARTAGNTIYF; DNA: TGCAGCGTTGCGAGGACAGCCGGAAACACCATATATTTT
V: TRBV4-3; J: TRBJ1-6; size: .; D: .; CDR3: CASSQDLFPGSPLHF; DNA: TGCGCCAGCAGCCAAGATCTGTTTCCGGGTTCACCCCTCCACTTT
V: TRBV29-1; J: TRBJ1-2; size: few; D: TRBD1; CDR3: CSVLPGQRNYGYTF; DNA: TGCAGCGTTCTCCCGGGACAGAGGAACTATGGCTACACCTTC
V: TRBV29-1; J: TRBJ1-4; size: .; D: .; CDR3: CSVGDTSASGKLFF; DNA: TGCAGCGTTGGCGACACGTCCGCCTCCGGAAAACTGTTTTTT
V: TRBV5-1; J: TRBJ2-3; size: .; D: TRBD1; CDR3: CASSLGTGSDTQYF; DNA: TGCGCCAGCAGCTTGGGGACAGGCTCAGATACGCAGTATTTT
V: TRBV14; J: TRBJ1-1; size: .; D: .; CDR3: CASSQVNTEAFF; DNA: TGTGCCAGCAGCCAAGTCAACACTGAAGCTTTCTTT
V: TRBV6-1; J: TRBJ1-4; size: .; D: .; CDR3: CASSEWGPNEKLFF; DNA: TGTGCCAGCAGTGAATGGGGACCTAATGAAAAACTGTTTTTT
V: TRBV4-1; J: TRBJ1-1; size: .; D: TRBD1; CDR3: CASSQGTGGVLTEAFF; DNA: TGCGCCAGCAGCCAAGGGACAGGGGGCGTTTTGACTGAAGCTTTCTTT
V: TRBV5-1; J: TRBJ2-5; size: .; D: TRBD2; CDR3: CASSLPSGSSETQYF; DNA: TGCGCCAGCAGCTTACCTAGCGGAAGCTCAGAGACCCAGTACTTC
V: TRBV7-9; J: TRBJ1-2; size: .; D: .; CDR3: CASSLSPPGDYGYTF; DNA: TGTGCCAGCAGCTTAAGCCCCCCAGGGGACTATGGCTACACCTTC
V: TRBV11-1; J: TRBJ2-2; size: few; D: .; CDR3: CASSLAVVTNTGELFF; DNA: TGTGCCAGCAGCTTAGCGGTGGTCACGAACACCGGGGAGCTGTTTTTT
V: TRBV27; J: TRBJ2-3; size: .; D: .; CDR3: CASSLAYYTDTQYF; DNA: TGTGCCAGCAGTTTAGCTTACTACACAGATACGCAGTATTTT
V: TRBV28; J: TRBJ1-2; size: .; D: TRBD1; CDR3: CASSSGYGQGNYGYTF; DNA: TGTGCCAGCAGTTCCGGATACGGACAGGGAAACTATGGCTACACCTTC
V: TRBV27; J: TRBJ1-5; size: few; D: TRBD1; CDR3: CASSRDRGFQPQHF; DNA: TGTGCCAGCAGCCGGGACAGGGGGTTTCAGCCCCAGCATTTT
V: TRBV5-6; J: TRBJ1-1; size: .; D: TRBD1; CDR3: CASSKTGQVNTEAFF; DNA: TGTGCCAGCAGTAAAACCGGACAGGTGAACACTGAAGCTTTCTTT
V: TRBV7-8; J: TRBJ2-2; size: .; D: .; CDR3: CASSFYARGNTGELFF; DNA: TGTGCCAGCAGCTTTTATGCCAGGGGGAACACCGGGGAGCTGTTTTTT
V: TRBV7-2; J: TRBJ1-5; size: .; D: .; CDR3: CASRSALEDQPQHF; DNA: TGTGCCAGCAGGTCAGCTCTGGAGGATCAGCCCCAGCATTTT
V: TRBV5-4; J: TRBJ2-5; size: .; D: .; CDR3: CASSFEGTRQETQYF; DNA: TGTGCCAGCAGCTTCGAAGGGACAAGACAAGAGACCCAGTACTTC
V: TRBV5-1; J: TRBJ2-7; size: once; D: TRBD1; CDR3: CASSLGDRGNWEQYF; DNA: TGCGCCAGCAGCTTGGGGGACAGGGGCAATTGGGAGCAGTACTTC
V: TRBV6-5; J: TRBJ1-1; size: .; D: .; CDR3: CASTPRVGSTEAFF; DNA: TGTGCCAGCACTCCAAGGGTGGGATCCACTGAAGCTTTCTTT
V: TRBV7-2; J: TRBJ1-2; size: .; D: TRBD1; CDR3: CASSSDRGAYGYTF; DNA: TGTGCCAGCAGCTCGGACAGGGGGGCCTATGGCTACACCTTC
V: TRBV18; J: TRBJ2-5; size: .; D: .; CDR3: CASSPGETQYF; DNA: TGTGCCAGCTCACCAGGGGAGACCCAGTACTTC
V: TRBV29-1; J: TRBJ2-3; size: .; D: TRBD1; CDR3: CSVVRQGSLDTQYF; DNA: TGCAGCGTCGTTAGACAGGGCTCGCTGGATACGCAGTATTTT
V: TRBV2; J: TRBJ2-7; size: .; D: TRBD2; CDR3: CASGGLAGRNPYEQYF; DNA: TGTGCCAGCGGGGGACTAGCGGGACGGAACCCCTACGAGCAGTACTTC
V: TRBV25-1; J: TRBJ1-2; size: .; D: .; CDR3: CASSDGPAANYGYTF; DNA: TGTGCCAGCAGTGATGGGCCAGCCGCTAACTATGGCTACACCTTC
V: TRBV11-1; J: TRBJ1-6; size: .; D: .; CDR3: CASSLLRRRYSPLHF; DNA: TGTGCCAGCAGCTTGCTTCGTCGCAGATATTCACCCCTCCACTTT